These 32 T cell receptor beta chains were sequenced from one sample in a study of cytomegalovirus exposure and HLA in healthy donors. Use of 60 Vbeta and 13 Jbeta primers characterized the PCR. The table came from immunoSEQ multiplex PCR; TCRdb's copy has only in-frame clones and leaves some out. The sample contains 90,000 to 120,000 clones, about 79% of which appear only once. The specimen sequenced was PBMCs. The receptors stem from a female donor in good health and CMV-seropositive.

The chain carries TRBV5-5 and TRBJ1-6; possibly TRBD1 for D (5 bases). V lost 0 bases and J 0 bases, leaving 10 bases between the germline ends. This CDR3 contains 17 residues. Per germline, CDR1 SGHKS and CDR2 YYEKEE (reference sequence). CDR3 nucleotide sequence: TGTGCCAGCAGCTTGGACGACAGAGCCTCCTATAATTCACCCCTCCACTTT. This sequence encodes CASSLDDRASYNSPLHF.

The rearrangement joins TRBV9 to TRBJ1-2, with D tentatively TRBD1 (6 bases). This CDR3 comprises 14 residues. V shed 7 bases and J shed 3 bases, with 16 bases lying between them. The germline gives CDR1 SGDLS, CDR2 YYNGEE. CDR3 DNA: TGTGCCAGCTCAGAGGGGGTACTCGACTATGGCTACACCTTC. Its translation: CASSEGVLDYGYTF.

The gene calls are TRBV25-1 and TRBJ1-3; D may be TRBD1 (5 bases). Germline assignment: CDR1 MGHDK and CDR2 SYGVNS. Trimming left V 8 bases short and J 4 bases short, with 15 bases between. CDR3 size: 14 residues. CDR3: CASGGPGGGNTIYF. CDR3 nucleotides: TGTGCCAGCGGAGGACCCGGGGGAGGAAACACCATATATTTT.

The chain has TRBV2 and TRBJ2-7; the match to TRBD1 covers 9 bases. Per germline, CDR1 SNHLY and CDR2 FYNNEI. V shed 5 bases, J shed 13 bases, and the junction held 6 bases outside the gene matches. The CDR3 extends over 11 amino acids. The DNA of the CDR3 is TGTGCCAGCAGTTACCGGGACAGGGTTTACTTC. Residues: CASSYRDRVYF. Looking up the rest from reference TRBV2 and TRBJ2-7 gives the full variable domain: EPEVTQTPSHQVTQMGQEVILRCVPISNHLYFYWYRQILGQKVEFLVSFYNNEISEKSEIFDDQFSVERPDGSNFTLKIRSTKLEDSAMYFCASSYRDRVYFGPGTRLTVT.

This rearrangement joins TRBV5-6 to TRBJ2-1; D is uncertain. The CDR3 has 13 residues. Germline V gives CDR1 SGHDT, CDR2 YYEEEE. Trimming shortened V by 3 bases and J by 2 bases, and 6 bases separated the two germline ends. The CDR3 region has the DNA TGTGCCAGCAGCTCGATAGCCTACAATGAGCAGTTCTTC. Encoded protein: CASSSIAYNEQFF.

The CDR3 loop reads CASSPSAGNEQYF. The CDR3 bases are TGTGCCAGCAGTCCCTCTGCGGGGAACGAGCAGTACTTC. V usage is TRBV6-5 and J usage is TRBJ2-7, with D maybe TRBD2 (6 bases). Germline CDR1 reads MNHEY; CDR2 reads SVGAGI. Between the trimmed V and J ends, which lost 5 bases and 5 bases, there was a span of 13 bases. The CDR3 has 13 amino acids.

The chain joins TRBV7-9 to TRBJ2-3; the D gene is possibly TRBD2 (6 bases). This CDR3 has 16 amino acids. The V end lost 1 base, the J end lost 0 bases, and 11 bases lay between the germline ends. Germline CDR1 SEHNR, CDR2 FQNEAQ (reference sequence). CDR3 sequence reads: CASSLDIGTSTDTQYF. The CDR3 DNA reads TGTGCCAGCAGCTTAGACATTGGGACTAGCACAGATACGCAGTATTTT.

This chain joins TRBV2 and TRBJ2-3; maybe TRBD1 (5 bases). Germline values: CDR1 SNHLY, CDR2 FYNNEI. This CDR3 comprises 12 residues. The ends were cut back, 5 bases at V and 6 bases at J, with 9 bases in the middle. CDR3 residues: CASSMDKDTQYF. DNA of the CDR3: TGTGCCAGCAGTATGGACAAGGATACGCAGTATTTT.

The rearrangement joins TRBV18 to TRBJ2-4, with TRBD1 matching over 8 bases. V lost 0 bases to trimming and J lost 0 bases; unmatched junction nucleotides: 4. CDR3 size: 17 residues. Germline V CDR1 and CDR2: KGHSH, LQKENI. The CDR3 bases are TGTGCCAGCTCACCACCGACGACAGGGGCAGCCAAAAACATTCAGTACTTC. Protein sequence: CASSPPTTGAAKNIQYF.

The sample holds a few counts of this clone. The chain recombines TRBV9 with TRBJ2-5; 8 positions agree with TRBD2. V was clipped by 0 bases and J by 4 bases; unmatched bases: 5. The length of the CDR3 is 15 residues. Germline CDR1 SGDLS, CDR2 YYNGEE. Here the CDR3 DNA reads TGTGCCAGCAGCGTAGCGGGACTAGGGGTAGAGACCCAGTACTTC. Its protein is CASSVAGLGVETQYF.

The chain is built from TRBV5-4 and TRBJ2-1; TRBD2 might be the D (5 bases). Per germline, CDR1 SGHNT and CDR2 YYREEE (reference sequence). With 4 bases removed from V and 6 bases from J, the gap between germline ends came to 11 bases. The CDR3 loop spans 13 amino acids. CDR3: CASSPRASNEQFF. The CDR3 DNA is TGTGCCAGCAGCCCGCGGGCGTCCAATGAGCAGTTCTTC.

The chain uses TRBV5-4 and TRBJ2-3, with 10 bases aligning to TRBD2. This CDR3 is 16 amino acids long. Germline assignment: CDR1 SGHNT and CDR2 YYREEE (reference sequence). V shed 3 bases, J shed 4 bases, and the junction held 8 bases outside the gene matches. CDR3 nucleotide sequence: TGTGCCAGCAGCTGGTCTAGCGGGAGTGGAGCAGATACGCAGTATTTT. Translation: CASSWSSGSGADTQYF.

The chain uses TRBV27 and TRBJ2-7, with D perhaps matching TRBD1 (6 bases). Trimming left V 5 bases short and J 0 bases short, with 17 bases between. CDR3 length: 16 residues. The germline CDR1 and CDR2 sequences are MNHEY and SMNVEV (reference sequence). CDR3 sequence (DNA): TGTGCCAGCAGTACCTCGACAGGTTTGCCCTCCTACGAGCAGTACTTC. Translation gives CASSTSTGLPSYEQYF.

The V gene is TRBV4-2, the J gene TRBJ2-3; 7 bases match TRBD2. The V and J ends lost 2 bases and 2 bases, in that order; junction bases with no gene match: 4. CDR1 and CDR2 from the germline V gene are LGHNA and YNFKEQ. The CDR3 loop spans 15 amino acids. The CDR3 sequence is CASSQPGTTTDTQYF. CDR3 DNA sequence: TGTGCCAGCAGCCAACCCGGGACTACCACAGATACGCAGTATTTT.

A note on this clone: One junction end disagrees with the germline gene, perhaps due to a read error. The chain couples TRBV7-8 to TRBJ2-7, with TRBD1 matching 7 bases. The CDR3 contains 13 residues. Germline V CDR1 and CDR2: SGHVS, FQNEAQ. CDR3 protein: CASSWDSSYEQYF. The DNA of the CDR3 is TGTGCTAGCAGCTGGGACAGTTCCTACGAGCAGTACTTC.

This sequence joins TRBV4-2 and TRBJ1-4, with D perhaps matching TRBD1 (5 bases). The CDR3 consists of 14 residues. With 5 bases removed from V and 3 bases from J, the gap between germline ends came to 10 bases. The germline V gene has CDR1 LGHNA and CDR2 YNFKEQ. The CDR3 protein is CASSFRGSNEKLFF. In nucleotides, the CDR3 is TGTGCCAGCAGCTTTAGGGGTTCTAATGAAAAACTGTTTTTT.

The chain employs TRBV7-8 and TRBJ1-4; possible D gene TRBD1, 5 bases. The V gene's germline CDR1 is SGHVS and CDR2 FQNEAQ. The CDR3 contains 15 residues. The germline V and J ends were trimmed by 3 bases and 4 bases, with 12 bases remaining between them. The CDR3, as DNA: TGTGCCAGCAGCTTTGACAGAGCCTTTAATGAAAAACTGTTTTTT. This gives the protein CASSFDRAFNEKLFF.

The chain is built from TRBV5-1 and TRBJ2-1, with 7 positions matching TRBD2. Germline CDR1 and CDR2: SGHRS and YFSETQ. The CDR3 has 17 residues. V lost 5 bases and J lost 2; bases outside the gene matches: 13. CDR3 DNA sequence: TGCGCCAGCAGTTGGGACGTCTCTAGCGGAGCCTACAATGAGCAGTTCTTC. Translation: CASSWDVSSGAYNEQFF.

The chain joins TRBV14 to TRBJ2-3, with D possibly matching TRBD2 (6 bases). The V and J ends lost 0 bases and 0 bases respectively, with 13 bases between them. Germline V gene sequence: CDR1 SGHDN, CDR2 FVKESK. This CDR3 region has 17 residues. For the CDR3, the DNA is TGTGCCAGCAGCCAAGATTCCGCAGGGACTAGCACAGATACGCAGTATTTT. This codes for CASSQDSAGTSTDTQYF. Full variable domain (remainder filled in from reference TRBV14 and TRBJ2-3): EAGVTQFPSHSVIEKGQTVTLRCDPISGHDNLYWYRRVMGKEIKFLLHFVKESKQDESGMPNNRFLAERTGGTYSTLKVQPAELEDSGVYFCASSQDSAGTSTDTQYFGPGTRLTVL.

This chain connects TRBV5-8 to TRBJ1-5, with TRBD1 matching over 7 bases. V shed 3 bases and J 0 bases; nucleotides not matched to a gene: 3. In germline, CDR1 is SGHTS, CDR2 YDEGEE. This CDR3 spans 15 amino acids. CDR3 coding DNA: TGTGCCAGCAGCTCGGGACAGACTAGCAATCAGCCCCAGCATTTT. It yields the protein CASSSGQTSNQPQHF.

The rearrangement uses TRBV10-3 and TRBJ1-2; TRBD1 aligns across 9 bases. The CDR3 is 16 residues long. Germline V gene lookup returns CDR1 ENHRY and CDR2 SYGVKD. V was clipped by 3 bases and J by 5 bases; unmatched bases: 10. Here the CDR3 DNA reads TGTGCCATCAGTGATTCTGGACAGGGGCAGGGGTATGGCTACACCTTC. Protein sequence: CAISDSGQGQGYGYTF.

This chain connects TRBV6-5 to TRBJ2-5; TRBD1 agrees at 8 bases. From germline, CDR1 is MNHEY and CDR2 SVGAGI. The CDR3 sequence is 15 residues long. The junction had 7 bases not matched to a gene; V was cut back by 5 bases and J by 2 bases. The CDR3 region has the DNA TGTGCCAGCAGTCAGGCGGGGACAGGACAAGAGACCCAGTACTTC. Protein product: CASSQAGTGQETQYF.

DNA for the CDR3: TGCGCCAGCAGCTTGGTAAGGACAGGCATCTATGGCTACACCTTC. Its protein is CASSLVRTGIYGYTF. The chain recombines TRBV5-1 with TRBJ1-2; the match to TRBD1 covers 7 bases. Unmatched junction bases numbered 6, after V lost 0 bases and J lost 4 bases. Germline V gene sequence: CDR1 SGHRS, CDR2 YFSETQ. The CDR3 covers 15 residues.

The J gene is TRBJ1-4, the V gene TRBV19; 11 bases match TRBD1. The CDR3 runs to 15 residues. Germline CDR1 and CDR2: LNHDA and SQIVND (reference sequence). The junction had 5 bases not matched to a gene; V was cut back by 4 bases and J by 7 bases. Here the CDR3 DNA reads TGTGCCAGTAGTAGCAGGACAGGGGGCGGTGAAAAACTGTTTTTT. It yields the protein CASSSRTGGGEKLFF.

The CDR3 sequence is CASSLGQGMNTEAFF. The CDR3, as DNA: TGTGCCAGCAGCCTCGGACAGGGCATGAACACTGAAGCTTTCTTT. The chain employs TRBV7-9 and TRBJ1-1; TRBD1 agrees at 8 bases. In germline, CDR1 is SEHNR, CDR2 FQNEAQ (reference sequence). V lost 5 bases to trimming and J lost 0 bases; unmatched junction nucleotides: 5. The CDR3 has 15 residues. The complete variable domain, with remaining parts taken from reference TRBV7-9 and TRBJ1-1, reads DTGVSQNPRHKITKRGQNVTFRCDPISEHNRLYWYRQTLGQGPEFLTYFQNEAQLEKSRLLSDRFSAERPKGSFSTLEIQRTEQGDSAMYLCASSLGQGMNTEAFFGQGTRLTVV.

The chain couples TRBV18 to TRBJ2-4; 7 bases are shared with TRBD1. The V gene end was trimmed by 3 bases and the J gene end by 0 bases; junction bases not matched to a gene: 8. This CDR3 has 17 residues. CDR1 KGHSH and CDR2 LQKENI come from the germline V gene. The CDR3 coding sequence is TGTGCCAGCTCACCGCCTACAGGGGTTCCAGCCAAAAACATTCAGTACTTC. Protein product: CASSPPTGVPAKNIQYF. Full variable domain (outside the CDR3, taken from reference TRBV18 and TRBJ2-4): NAGVMQNPRHLVRRRGQEARLRCSPMKGHSHVYWYRQLPEEGLKFMVYLQKENIIDESGMPKERFSAEFPKEGPSILRIQQVVRGDSAAYFCASSPPTGVPAKNIQYFGAGTRLSVL.

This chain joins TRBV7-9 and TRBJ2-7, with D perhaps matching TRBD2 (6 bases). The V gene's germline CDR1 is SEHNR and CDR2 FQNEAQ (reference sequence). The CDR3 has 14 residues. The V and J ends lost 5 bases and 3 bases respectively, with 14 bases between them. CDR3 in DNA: TGTGCCAGCAGCCACTGGACTACCGACTACGAGCAGTACTTC. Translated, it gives CASSHWTTDYEQYF.

The CDR3 here is CASSIRQGQFNQPQHF. CDR3 DNA sequence: TGTGCCAGTAGTATACGGCAGGGGCAATTCAATCAGCCCCAGCATTTT. The rearrangement links TRBV19 to TRBJ1-5; possible D gene TRBD1, 6 bases. The germline V gene encodes CDR1 LNHDA and CDR2 SQIVND (reference sequence). Trimming shortened V by 2 bases and J by 3 bases, and 14 bases separated the two germline ends. The CDR3 is made up of 16 amino acids. Full variable domain (remainder filled in from reference TRBV19 and TRBJ1-5): DGGITQSPKYLFRKEGQNVTLSCEQNLNHDAMYWYRQDPGQGLRLIYYSQIVNDFQKGDIAEGYSVSREKKESFPLTVTSAQKNPTAFYLCASSIRQGQFNQPQHFGDGTRLSIL.

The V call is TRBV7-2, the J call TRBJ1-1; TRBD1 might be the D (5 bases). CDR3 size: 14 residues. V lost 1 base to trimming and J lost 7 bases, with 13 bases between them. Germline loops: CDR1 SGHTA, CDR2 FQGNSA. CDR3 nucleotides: TGTGCCAGCAGCTTAGTACAGGCACCTATTGAAGCTTTCTTT. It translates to CASSLVQAPIEAFF.

The CDR3 bases are TGCAGCGTTGGGCCGGGGGGCGGCTATGGCTACACCTTC. Translating gives CSVGPGGGYGYTF. This sequence joins TRBV29-1 and TRBJ1-2; tentative D call: TRBD1 (6 bases). The CDR3 has 13 amino acids. The germline CDR1 and CDR2 sequences are SQVTM and ANQGSEA. Trimming took 4 bases from V and 4 from J, leaving 13 bases between them.

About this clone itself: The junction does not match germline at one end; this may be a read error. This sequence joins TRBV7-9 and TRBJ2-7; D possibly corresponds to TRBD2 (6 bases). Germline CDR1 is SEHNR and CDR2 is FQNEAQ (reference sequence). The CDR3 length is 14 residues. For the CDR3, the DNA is TGTTCCAGCAGCTTGCCCAGCGGGCCCTGGGAGCAGTACTTC. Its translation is CSSSLPSGPWEQYF.

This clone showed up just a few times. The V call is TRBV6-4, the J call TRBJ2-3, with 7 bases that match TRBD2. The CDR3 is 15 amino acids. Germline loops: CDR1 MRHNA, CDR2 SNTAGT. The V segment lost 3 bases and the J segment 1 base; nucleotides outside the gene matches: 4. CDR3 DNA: TGTGCCAGCAGTGAGGGCGGGGGAGGCACAGATACGCAGTATTTT. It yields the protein CASSEGGGGTDTQYF.